This entry lists 6 T cell receptor beta chains sequenced from one sample in a study of blood T cell repertoires in COVID-19. Here immunoSEQ multiplex PCR was the method, and the copy in TCRdb shows in-frame clones only, minus some. The sample records 150,000 or so clones, roughly four fifths being singletons. Sequencing was done on a sample of peripheral blood. These receptors originate from a human donor with acute or convalescent COVID-19. The donor label of this sample is uncertain.

The gene calls are TRBV5-6 and TRBJ1-3; perhaps TRBD1 as D (6 bases). Trimming took off 1 base at V and 2 bases at J, with 7 bases between the two ends. This CDR3 region has 14 residues. Germline V gene data show CDR1 as SGHDT and CDR2 as YYEEEE. CDR3 coding DNA: TGTGCCAGCAGCTTGACAGGGCCTGGAAACACCATATATTTT. Amino acids: CASSLTGPGNTIYF.

This rearrangement joins TRBV5-5 to TRBJ1-5, with 11 bases lining up with TRBD1. Per the germline V gene, CDR1 is SGHKS and CDR2 is YYEKEE (reference sequence). The CDR3 is 17 residues long. The J segment lost 4 bases and the V segment lost 4 bases, leaving 10 bases of the junction unmatched. In nucleotides, the CDR3 is TGTGCCAGCAGCCGCACCGGGACAGGGGGAGGTAATCAGCCCCAGCATTTT. Encoded protein: CASSRTGTGGGNQPQHF.

The V and J genes are TRBV5-1 and TRBJ2-2; TRBD1 aligns across 7 bases. J was trimmed by 3 bases and V by 1 base; bases with no gene match: 3. The germline CDR1 and CDR2 sequences are SGHRS and YFSETQ. This CDR3 comprises 15 residues. CDR3: CASSLRQGDTGELFF. Written as DNA, the CDR3 is TGCGCCAGCAGCTTGAGACAGGGTGACACCGGGGAGCTGTTTTTT.

The rearrangement links TRBV6-4 to TRBJ1-2; TRBD1 aligns across 8 bases. The germline V gene encodes CDR1 MRHNA and CDR2 SNTAGT. Trimming took 2 bases from V and 8 from J; bases not matched to a gene: 4. This CDR3 spans 13 amino acids. CDR3: CASSDPWTGGYTF. The DNA of the CDR3 is TGTGCCAGCAGTGACCCTTGGACAGGGGGCTACACCTTC.

The chain is built from TRBV19 and TRBJ2-5; D is perhaps TRBD1 (6 bases). The CDR3 is made up of 16 amino acids. Per the germline V gene, CDR1 is LNHDA and CDR2 is SQIVND (reference sequence). V was trimmed by 1 base and J by 1 base, leaving 13 bases between them. This CDR3 reads CASSIARTGFQETQYF. The CDR3, as DNA: TGTGCCAGTAGTATAGCCCGAACAGGGTTCCAAGAGACCCAGTACTTC.

V gene TRBV6-6 combines with J gene TRBJ2-2; a possible D gene is TRBD1 (6 bases). V was trimmed by 5 bases and J by 3 bases, leaving 19 bases between them. This CDR3 comprises 17 residues. Germline values: CDR1 MNHNY, CDR2 SVGAGI (reference sequence). The CDR3: CASSHGTSRAYTGELFF. CDR3 sequence (DNA): TGTGCCAGCAGTCACGGGACATCAAGGGCGTACACCGGGGAGCTGTTTTTT.